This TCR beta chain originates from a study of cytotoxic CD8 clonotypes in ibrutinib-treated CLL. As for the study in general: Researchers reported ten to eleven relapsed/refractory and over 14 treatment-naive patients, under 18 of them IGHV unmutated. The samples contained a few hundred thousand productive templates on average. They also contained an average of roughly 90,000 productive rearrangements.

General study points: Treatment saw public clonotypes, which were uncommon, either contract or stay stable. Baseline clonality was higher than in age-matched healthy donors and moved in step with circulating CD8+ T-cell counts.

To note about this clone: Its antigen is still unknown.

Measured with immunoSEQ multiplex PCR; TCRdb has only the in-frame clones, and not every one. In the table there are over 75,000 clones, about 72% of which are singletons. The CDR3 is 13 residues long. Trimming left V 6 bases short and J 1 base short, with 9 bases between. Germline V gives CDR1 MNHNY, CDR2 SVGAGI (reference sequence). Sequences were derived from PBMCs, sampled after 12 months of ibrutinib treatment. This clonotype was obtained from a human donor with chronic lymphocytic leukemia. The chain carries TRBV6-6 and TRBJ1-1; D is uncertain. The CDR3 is CASRAPGNTEAFF. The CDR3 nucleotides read TGTGCCAGCAGGGCGCCAGGGAACACTGAAGCTTTCTTT.